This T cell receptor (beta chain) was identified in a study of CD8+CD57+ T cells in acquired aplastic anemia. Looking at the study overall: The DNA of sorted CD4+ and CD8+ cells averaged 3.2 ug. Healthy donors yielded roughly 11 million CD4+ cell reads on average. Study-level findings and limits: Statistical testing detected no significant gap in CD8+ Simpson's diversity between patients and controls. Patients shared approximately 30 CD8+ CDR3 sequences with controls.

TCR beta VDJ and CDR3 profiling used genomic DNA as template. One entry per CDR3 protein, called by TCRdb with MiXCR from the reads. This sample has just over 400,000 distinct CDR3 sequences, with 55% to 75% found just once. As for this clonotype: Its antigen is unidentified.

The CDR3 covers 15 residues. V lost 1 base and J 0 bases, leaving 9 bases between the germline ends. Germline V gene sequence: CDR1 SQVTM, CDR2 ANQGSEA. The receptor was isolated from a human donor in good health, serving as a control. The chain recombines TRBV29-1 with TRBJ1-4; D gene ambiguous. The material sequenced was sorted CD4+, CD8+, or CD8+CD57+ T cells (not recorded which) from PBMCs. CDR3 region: CSVEGTATTNEKLFF. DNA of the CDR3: TGCAGCGTTGAAGGGACGGCAACAACTAATGAAAAACTGTTTTTT.